These T cell receptor beta chains were read from a single sample in a study of T-cell memory formation after mild COVID-19. TCRdb re-derived calls from the 5' RACE reads in MiXCR, one entry per CDR3 protein. The sample shows 110,000 or so distinct CDR3 sequences, 22% of them seen only once. The sequencing sample was made of PBMCs or a T cell subset sorted from them (not recorded which). The source is a man aged 18 to 35 who had mild COVID-19 (a few samples of this study predate the infection). Cell type and time point are not known. Each CDR3 is given with its conserved first and last residue. Each record gives: J gene, clone size, V gene, D gene, CDR3 DNA, CDR3 protein. The D gene is left open where the match is weak. Only part of the rows carry a size: once, few, many, or a class if the clone is expanded.

J gene: TRBJ2-4
clone size: few
V gene: TRBV10-3
D gene: NA
CDR3 DNA: TGTGCCATCAGTGAGTCAGCAATCGGCTTGGTAAACATTCAGTACTTC
CDR3 protein: CAISESAIGLVNIQYF

J gene: TRBJ2-1
clone size: few
V gene: TRBV20-1
D gene: NA
CDR3 DNA: TGCAGTGCTAGAGATCTCCAGGGGTCCTACAATGAGCAGTTCTTC
CDR3 protein: CSARDLQGSYNEQFF

J gene: TRBJ2-5
clone size: NA
V gene: TRBV9
D gene: NA
CDR3 DNA: TGTGCCAGCAGCCCCTGGGACTGGAAAGGGGAGACCCAGTACTTC
CDR3 protein: CASSPWDWKGETQYF

J gene: TRBJ2-3
clone size: few
V gene: TRBV2
D gene: NA
CDR3 DNA: TGTGCCAGCAGTGATCTAAGCAGGGATACGCAGTATTTT
CDR3 protein: CASSDLSRDTQYF

J gene: TRBJ2-7
clone size: few
V gene: TRBV6-6
D gene: NA
CDR3 DNA: TGTGCCAGCAGTTGGGCGGTAGAGCAGTACTTC
CDR3 protein: CASSWAVEQYF

J gene: TRBJ1-1
clone size: few
V gene: TRBV6-5
D gene: NA
CDR3 DNA: TGTGCCAGCAGTTCGGGCATGAACACTGAAGCTTTCTTT
CDR3 protein: CASSSGMNTEAFF

J gene: TRBJ2-5
clone size: NA
V gene: TRBV19
D gene: TRBD1
CDR3 DNA: TGTGCCAGTAGTTTCCTCAGTGGACAGGGAAGAGAGACCCAGTACTTC
CDR3 protein: CASSFLSGQGRETQYF

J gene: TRBJ2-2
clone size: NA
V gene: TRBV5-4
D gene: TRBD1
CDR3 DNA: TGTGCCAGCAGCTTGGGGACAGGGGAATTCAGCGGGGAGCTGTTTTTT
CDR3 protein: CASSLGTGEFSGELFF

J gene: TRBJ2-3
clone size: NA
V gene: TRBV7-6
D gene: NA
CDR3 DNA: TGTGCCAGCAGCCCGACCCCTGGAGGGGCACGGACAGATACGCAGTATTTT
CDR3 protein: CASSPTPGGARTDTQYF

J gene: TRBJ2-3
clone size: NA
V gene: TRBV12-3/TRBV12-4
D gene: TRBD2
CDR3 DNA: TGTGCCAGCAGTACTTACTCTAGCGGGGGGACAGATACGCAGTATTTT
CDR3 protein: CASSTYSSGGTDTQYF

J gene: TRBJ1-4
clone size: few
V gene: TRBV4-2
D gene: NA
CDR3 DNA: TGTGCCAGCAGCCAAGACGGGACAACCAATGAAAAACTGTTTTTT
CDR3 protein: CASSQDGTTNEKLFF

J gene: TRBJ2-7
clone size: many
V gene: TRBV5-1
D gene: NA
CDR3 DNA: TGCGCCAGCAGCTTGCCAGGGGCCCACGAGCAGTACTTC
CDR3 protein: CASSLPGAHEQYF